This T cell receptor beta chain was recovered during a study of blood T cell repertoires in COVID-19. This clone was observed once. The data were produced by immunoSEQ multiplex PCR, yet TCRdb's version contains in-frame clones alone and is incomplete. The sample yields under 200,000 clones, approximately 80% seen once. Specimen: peripheral blood. The TCR originated in a woman of 80 years or more with active or convalescent COVID-19.

The CDR3 sequence is CASSPMTGSSGNTIYF. In nucleotides, the CDR3 is TGTGCCAGCTCACCCATGACAGGGTCCTCTGGAAACACCATATATTTT. The chain uses TRBV18 and TRBJ1-3, with TRBD1 matching over 7 bases. Germline CDR1 and CDR2: KGHSH and LQKENI. V shed 3 bases and J 0 bases; nucleotides not matched to a gene: 5. CDR3 length equals 16 residues.